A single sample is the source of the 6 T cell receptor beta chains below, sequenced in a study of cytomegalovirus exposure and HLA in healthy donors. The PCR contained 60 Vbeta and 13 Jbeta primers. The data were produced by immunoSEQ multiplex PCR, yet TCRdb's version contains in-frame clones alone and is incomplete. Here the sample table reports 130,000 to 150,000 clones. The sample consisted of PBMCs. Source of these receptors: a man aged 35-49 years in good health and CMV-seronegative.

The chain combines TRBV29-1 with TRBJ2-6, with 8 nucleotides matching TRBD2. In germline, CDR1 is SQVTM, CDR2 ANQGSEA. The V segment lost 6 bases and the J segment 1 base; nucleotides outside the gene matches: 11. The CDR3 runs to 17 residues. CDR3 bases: TGCAGCGTACCGTGGGCGGGGGGCGCTTCTGGGGCCAACGTCCTGACTTTC. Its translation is CSVPWAGGASGANVLTF. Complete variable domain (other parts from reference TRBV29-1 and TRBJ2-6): SAVISQKPSRDICQRGTSLTIQCQVDSQVTMMFWYRQQPGQSLTLIATANQGSEATYESGFVIDKFPISRPNLTFSTLTVSNMSPEDSSIYLCSVPWAGGASGANVLTFGAGSRLTVL.

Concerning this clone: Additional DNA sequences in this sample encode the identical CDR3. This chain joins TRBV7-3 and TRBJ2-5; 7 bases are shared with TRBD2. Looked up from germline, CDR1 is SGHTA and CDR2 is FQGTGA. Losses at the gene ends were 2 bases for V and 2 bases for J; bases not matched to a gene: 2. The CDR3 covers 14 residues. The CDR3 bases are TGTGCCAGCAGCTTAGGAGCGGGGCAAGAGACCCAGTACTTC. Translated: CASSLGAGQETQYF.

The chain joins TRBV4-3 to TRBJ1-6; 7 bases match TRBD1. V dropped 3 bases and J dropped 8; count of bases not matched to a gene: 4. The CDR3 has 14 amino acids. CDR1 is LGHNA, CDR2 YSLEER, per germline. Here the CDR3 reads CASSHGQEDSPLHF. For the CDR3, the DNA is TGCGCCAGCAGCCACGGACAGGAGGATTCACCCCTCCACTTT.

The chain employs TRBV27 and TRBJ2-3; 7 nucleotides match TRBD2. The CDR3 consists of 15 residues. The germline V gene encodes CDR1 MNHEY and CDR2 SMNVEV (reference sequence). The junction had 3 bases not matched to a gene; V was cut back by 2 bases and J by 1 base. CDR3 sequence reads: CASSLTAGGTDTQYF. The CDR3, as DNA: TGTGCCAGCAGTTTAACGGCGGGGGGCACAGATACGCAGTATTTT.

The CDR3 is CSVEAQGTPDTQYF. The DNA for the CDR3 is TGCAGCGTTGAAGCCCAGGGGACCCCAGATACGCAGTATTTT. The rearrangement uses TRBV29-1 and TRBJ2-3; tentatively, D is TRBD1 (6 bases). V gave up 1 base and J gave up 4 bases, with 12 bases separating them. The CDR3 loop spans 14 amino acids. The germline V gene has CDR1 SQVTM and CDR2 ANQGSEA.

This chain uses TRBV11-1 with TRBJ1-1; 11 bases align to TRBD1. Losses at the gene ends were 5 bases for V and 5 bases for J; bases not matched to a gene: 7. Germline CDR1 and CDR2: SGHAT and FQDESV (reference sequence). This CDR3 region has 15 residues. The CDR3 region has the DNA TGTGCCAGCAGCATCGAGGGACAGGGGGGGACTGAAGCTTTCTTT. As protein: CASSIEGQGGTEAFF. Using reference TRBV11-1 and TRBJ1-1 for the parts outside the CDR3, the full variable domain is EAEVAQSPRYKITEKSQAVAFWCDPISGHATLYWYRQILGQGPELLVQFQDESVVDDSQLPKDRFSAERLKGVDSTLKIQPAELGDSAMYLCASSIEGQGGTEAFFGQGTRLTVV.